The 30 T cell receptor beta chains listed next were all sequenced from one sample in a study of regulatory T cells in long-lasting Graves disease (dated by TCRdb to the early 2020s). The library relied on multiplex PCR. Sequencer: Illumina HiSeq 4000. TCR beta libraries were built with iRepertoire HTBI primers and Arm-PCR amplification of CDR3 regions. TCRdb reworked the public reads: Q25 trimming with fastp, MiXCR clone assembly, productive beta chains retained. Each CDR3 protein appears once, grouped with its most common genes and DNA. This sample has 530,000 or so distinct CDR3 sequences in its table, and roughly 15% of those were observed once. The top ten clones comprise more than 10% of the sample. Taken with the paper, the label for time point translates to: newly diagnosed GD, antithyroid drugs for less than 3 months. RNA was extracted from PBMCs in TRIzol for both TCR sequencing and RNA sequencing.

The same data also went into a second study, on T cells in Graves' hyperthyroidism and ophthalmopathy.

The sample was peripheral blood mononuclear cells (PBMCs), taken at new diagnosis, from a patient treated with antithyroid drugs. The receptor set was obtained from a man younger than 35 with Graves disease. Donor details come from another sample of the same person, matched by shared clones.

This clonotype was counted a few times. The chain couples TRBV2 to TRBJ1-3, with no clear D. V shed 3 bases and J shed 0 bases, with 6 bases lying between them. The CDR3 sequence is 14 residues long. CDR1 is SNHLY, CDR2 FYNNEI, per germline. DNA for the CDR3: TGTGCCAGCAGTGAGATGTTCTCTGGAAACACCATATATTTT. This encodes CASSEMFSGNTIYF. Drawing the rest from reference TRBV2 and TRBJ1-3, the complete variable domain is EPEVTQTPSHQVTQMGQEVILRCVPISNHLYFYWYRQILGQKVEFLVSFYNNEISEKSEIFDDQFSVERPDGSNFTLKIRSTKLEDSAMYFCASSEMFSGNTIYFGEGSWLTVV.

This clonotype has just a few counts. The chain couples TRBV7-9 to TRBJ2-2, with D unresolved. Germline values: CDR1 SEHNR, CDR2 FQNEAQ (reference sequence). The CDR3 is 12 residues long. V was cut by 4 bases and J by 8 bases, with 8 bases left in between. CDR3: CASSSMGGELFF. Here the CDR3 DNA reads TGTGCCAGCAGCTCCATGGGGGGGGAGCTGTTTTTT.

The gene calls are TRBV2 and TRBJ2-5; tentative D call: TRBD1 (5 bases). V was clipped by 8 bases and J by 5 bases, with 18 bases between them. Germline assignment: CDR1 SNHLY and CDR2 FYNNEI. The CDR3 covers 14 residues. The CDR3 protein is CASLFKGSRETQYF. Here the CDR3 DNA reads TGTGCCAGCCTTTTTAAGGGGTCGAGGGAGACCCAGTACTTC.

This clonotype was found many times. The chain carries TRBV5-1 and TRBJ2-3; 7 nucleotides line up with TRBD2. This CDR3 contains 17 residues. Trimming at V came to 0 bases and at J to 3 bases, leaving 10 bases not matched to a gene. Per germline, CDR1 SGHRS and CDR2 YFSETQ. CDR3 amino acids: CASSLDPSGGGTDTQYF. Written as DNA, the CDR3 is TGCGCCAGCAGCTTGGACCCTAGCGGAGGAGGGACAGATACGCAGTATTTT.

This clonotype was counted ten times or more. The chain has TRBV28 and TRBJ2-1; TRBD1 might be the D (5 bases). The CDR3 is made up of 14 amino acids. The germline V gene has CDR1 MDHEN and CDR2 SYDVKM. V lost 3 bases to trimming and J lost 7 bases, with 13 bases between them. The CDR3 DNA is TGTGCCAGCAGTTTTAGGGGATTAAAGAATGAGCAGTTCTTC. Encoded protein: CASSFRGLKNEQFF.

This clonotype came up many times. CDR3 sequence: CASNLRDSEAFF. DNA of the CDR3: TGTGCCAGCAACCTCCGGGACAGTGAAGCTTTCTTT. The gene calls are TRBV2 and TRBJ1-1, with TRBD1 matching over 7 bases. Trimming removed 7 bases from V and 7 bases from J; junction bases left unmatched: 6. Germline values: CDR1 SNHLY, CDR2 FYNNEI. The CDR3 is 12 residues long.

The table lists this clonotype with a few counts. The chain couples TRBV3-1 to TRBJ1-3; possibly TRBD1 for D (5 bases). This CDR3 has 16 amino acids. Trimming shortened V by 0 bases and J by 4 bases, and 13 bases separated the two germline ends. Germline V gene lookup returns CDR1 LGHDT and CDR2 YNNKEL (reference sequence). CDR3 residues: CASSQDRAGNGNTIYF. Here the CDR3 DNA reads TGTGCCAGCAGCCAAGATCGCGCAGGGAACGGAAACACCATATATTTT.

The V gene is TRBV7-9, the J gene TRBJ1-3; D is perhaps TRBD1 (5 bases). V dropped 1 base and J dropped 4 bases, with 8 bases sitting between them. This CDR3 comprises 14 residues. CDR1 is SEHNR and CDR2 is FQNEAQ in the germline V gene (reference sequence). CDR3 protein: CASSLVRQGNTIYF. Written as DNA, the CDR3 is TGTGCCAGCAGCTTAGTGAGACAGGGAAACACCATATATTTT.

This clonotype showed up many times. This chain uses TRBV12-3 or TRBV12-4 with TRBJ1-2, with a weak D call TRBD1 (6 bases). The ends were cut back, 5 bases at V and 5 bases at J, with 12 bases in the middle. The CDR3 is 13 amino acids. CDR3 sequence: CASSRQEQYGYTF. The CDR3 nucleotides read TGTGCCAGCAGTCGACAGGAACAATATGGCTACACCTTC.

This clonotype was picked up many times. V and J are TRBV28 and TRBJ2-7, with 9 bases fitting TRBD1. CDR1 is MDHEN and CDR2 is SYDVKM in the germline V gene. The J segment lost 7 bases and the V segment lost 9 bases, leaving 13 bases of the junction unmatched. This CDR3 is 14 amino acids long. CDR3 amino acids: CASIPQGAAGEQYF. In nucleotides, the CDR3 is TGTGCCAGTATACCACAGGGGGCGGCGGGGGAGCAGTACTTC.

As regards this clonotype: With only one base between it and a far larger clone, this is likely a read error. This rearrangement joins TRBV28 to TRBJ1-1, with D unclear. Germline V gene sequence: CDR1 MDHEN, CDR2 SYDVKM. The V gene lost 5 bases and the J gene lost 1 base, with 8 bases spanning the gap. The CDR3 has 13 residues. The CDR3 is CASSGSPNTEAFF. The CDR3 DNA is TGTGCCAGCAGTGGCAGTCCGAACACTGAAGCTTTCTTT.

This clonotype has just a few counts. The chain combines TRBV7-8 with TRBJ2-7; 7 bases align to TRBD2. Germline-derived CDR1 and CDR2 are SGHVS and FQNEAQ. The CDR3 extends over 18 amino acids. With 1 base clipped from V and 0 bases from J, the junction kept 12 bases outside the gene matches. For the CDR3, the DNA is TGTGCCAGCAGCTTAGTCGGTAGCGGGCGCCATCGCTCCTACGAGCAGTACTTC. This translates into CASSLVGSGRHRSYEQYF.

CDR3 DNA: TGTGCCAGCAGCCCCCGCGGGGGTTATAGCAATCAGCCCCAGCATTTT. It is translated as CASSPRGGYSNQPQHF. The chain joins TRBV7-2 to TRBJ1-5; D possibly corresponds to TRBD1 (5 bases). The CDR3 spans 16 residues. The germline V gene has CDR1 SGHTA and CDR2 FQGNSA. Trimming pared 5 bases from V and 0 bases from J, leaving 14 bases between.

The sample holds a few counts of this clonotype. The chain is built from TRBV4-1 and TRBJ1-5, with D perhaps matching TRBD1 (6 bases). This CDR3 comprises 15 residues. Trimming stripped 0 bases from V and 6 bases from J, with 12 bases between. Germline V gives CDR1 MGHRA, CDR2 YSYEKL. CDR3 sequence (DNA): TGCGCCAGCAGCCAAGAGTTGCAGGACAGTCAGCCCCAGCATTTT. This translates into CASSQELQDSQPQHF.

CDR3 nucleotide sequence: TGCAGTGCTAGAGATGCAGGGAGGAGCTCCTACAATGAGCAGTTCTTC. As protein: CSARDAGRSSYNEQFF. This chain links TRBV20-1 with TRBJ2-1; weak D call: TRBD2 (6 bases). Trimming pared 0 bases from V and 0 bases from J, leaving 12 bases between. Germline lookup yields CDR1 DFQATT and CDR2 SNEGSKA (reference sequence). The CDR3 runs to 16 residues.

This clonotype was counted at least ten times. The genes are TRBV12-3 or TRBV12-4 and TRBJ1-6; tentatively, D is TRBD1 (5 bases). This CDR3 is 14 amino acids long. V was cut by 7 bases and J by 10 bases, with 17 bases left in between. DNA for the CDR3: TGTGCCAGCACCCAGATTGGGGGGAACTCACCCCTCCACTTT. Translated, it gives CASTQIGGNSPLHF.

There are many counts of this clonotype. The chain has TRBV11-2 and TRBJ1-6; tentatively, D is TRBD1 (5 bases). The CDR3 is made up of 15 amino acids. Germline values: CDR1 SGHAT, CDR2 FQNNGV. The V gene lost 0 bases and the J gene lost 6 bases, with 9 bases spanning the gap. The CDR3: CASSLEVGTNSPLHF. In nucleotides, the CDR3 is TGTGCCAGCAGCTTAGAAGTCGGGACTAATTCACCCCTCCACTTT.

In this sample, this clonotype turned up many times. The chain is built from TRBV28 and TRBJ2-7; D not certain. The CDR3 loop spans 12 amino acids. Trimming took off 3 bases at V and 3 bases at J, with 6 bases between the two ends. CDR1 and CDR2 (germline): MDHEN, SYDVKM. The CDR3 loop is CASSFRVYEQYF. DNA of the CDR3: TGTGCCAGCAGTTTTCGGGTCTACGAGCAGTACTTC.

In this sample, this clonotype turned up many times. V is TRBV20-1 and J is TRBJ2-1, with 7 bases lining up with TRBD2. V gave up 1 base and J gave up 3 bases; unmatched junction bases: 9. The CDR3 is 16 amino acids. Germline loops: CDR1 DFQATT, CDR2 SNEGSKA (reference sequence). CDR3 coding DNA: TGCAGTGCTAGAGGGTCGACGGGCGGGGGCTACAATGAGCAGTTCTTC. It yields the protein CSARGSTGGGYNEQFF.

The sample holds many counts of this clonotype. V usage is TRBV6-1 and J usage is TRBJ1-2; TRBD1 is a possible D gene (5 bases). V lost 1 base and J lost 6, with 12 bases in between. The V gene's germline CDR1 is MNHNS and CDR2 SASEGT. This CDR3 is 14 amino acids long. CDR3: CASSEEAGFHGYTF. CDR3 bases: TGTGCCAGCAGTGAAGAGGCAGGGTTTCATGGCTACACCTTC.

A word on this clonotype: A much larger clone is a single base away; this may be a read error. The chain joins TRBV2 to TRBJ2-3, with 10 bases identical to TRBD1. V lost 4 bases, J lost 1 base, and 2 bases stayed unmatched. Germline lookup yields CDR1 SNHLY and CDR2 FYNNEI. The CDR3 has 15 residues. CDR3 nucleotide sequence: TGTGCCAGCAGTGGGGGGACAGGGGGCACAGATACGCAGTATTTT. This translates into CASSGGTGGTDTQYF.

This clonotype was seen at least ten times. The gene calls are TRBV7-8 and TRBJ2-1, with TRBD2 matching 7 bases. In germline, CDR1 is SGHVS, CDR2 FQNEAQ. The CDR3 spans 15 residues. The V and J ends lost 4 bases and 4 bases, in that order; junction bases with no gene match: 7. The DNA for the CDR3 is TGTGCCAGCAGCTCCGGGACTAACTATTACAATGAGCAGTTCTTC. This codes for CASSSGTNYYNEQFF.

To note about this clonotype: Since no conserved phenylalanine or tryptophan closes the CDR3, a read error is the likely cause. The chain joins TRBV27 to TRBJ2-1, with D maybe TRBD2 (5 bases). Germline V gene lookup returns CDR1 MNHEY and CDR2 SMNVEV (reference sequence). The CDR3 covers 16 residues. V lost 6 bases, J lost 1 base, and 16 bases lay in between. CDR3 in DNA: TGTGCCAGCAGCCCCGGGGTTAGTGGTTCCTACAATGAGCAGTTCTCC. Its translation: CASSPGVSGSYNEQFS.

This clonotype has only a few counts. This chain links TRBV2 with TRBJ2-1; D may be TRBD2 (6 bases). This CDR3 is 14 amino acids long. Germline assignment: CDR1 SNHLY and CDR2 FYNNEI. V was pared by 6 bases and J by 10 bases, with 19 bases between. Written as DNA, the CDR3 is TGTGCCAGCAGATCGGCCCGACTAGAAAACGAGCAGTTCTTC. Protein: CASRSARLENEQFF.

The chain couples TRBV6-1 to TRBJ2-7; D gene unclear. The CDR3 is 13 residues long. The V and J ends lost 3 bases and 5 bases respectively, with 11 bases between them. CDR1 and CDR2 (germline): MNHNS, SASEGT. The CDR3 region has the DNA TGTGCCAGCAGTGATGGTAGTGGACACGAGCAGTACTTC. Protein sequence: CASSDGSGHEQYF.

This chain uses TRBV4-1 with TRBJ2-7, with TRBD2 as a possible D gene (6 bases). The CDR3 extends over 16 amino acids. CDR1 MGHRA and CDR2 YSYEKL come from the germline V gene. V lost 0 bases and J 3 bases, leaving 15 bases between the germline ends. Here the CDR3 reads CASSQDLGTSGYEQYF. The CDR3 region has the DNA TGCGCCAGCAGCCAAGATTTAGGGACTTCGGGCTACGAGCAGTACTTC.

This clonotype was seen at least ten times. The V call is TRBV12-3 or TRBV12-4, the J call TRBJ2-7, with D unresolved. The CDR3 has 14 residues. The germline V and J ends were trimmed by 3 bases and 6 bases, with 15 bases remaining between them. CDR3 bases: TGTGCCAGCAGTTTCTTGCAGACTGTCTCCGAGCAGTACTTC. Protein product: CASSFLQTVSEQYF.

The gene calls are TRBV7-9 and TRBJ1-1; D is ambiguous. With 4 bases removed from V and 4 bases from J, the gap between germline ends came to 28 bases. The CDR3 covers 19 residues. Germline assignment: CDR1 SEHNR and CDR2 FQNEAQ (reference sequence). CDR3 residues: CASSSQQFTMTSQTTEAFF. DNA for the CDR3: TGTGCCAGCAGCTCCCAACAATTCACCATGACAAGCCAGACCACTGAAGCTTTCTTT.

This clonotype was observed many times. In DNA form, the CDR3 reads TGTGCCAGCAGTCTCCTCCGACAGGGACATCAGCCCCAGCATTTT. Translating it yields CASSLLRQGHQPQHF. The chain is built from TRBV2 and TRBJ1-5; 7 nucleotides agree with TRBD1. This CDR3 spans 15 amino acids. Unmatched junction bases numbered 9, after V lost 5 bases and J lost 5 bases. Germline V gene sequence: CDR1 SNHLY, CDR2 FYNNEI. Full variable domain (remainder filled in from reference TRBV2 and TRBJ1-5): EPEVTQTPSHQVTQMGQEVILRCVPISNHLYFYWYRQILGQKVEFLVSFYNNEISEKSEIFDDQFSVERPDGSNFTLKIRSTKLEDSAMYFCASSLLRQGHQPQHFGDGTRLSIL.

The chain carries TRBV27 and TRBJ2-2, with D maybe TRBD2 (6 bases). V was pared by 7 bases and J by 8 bases, with 8 bases between. Germline assignment: CDR1 MNHEY and CDR2 SMNVEV (reference sequence). The CDR3 spans 11 residues. The CDR3 sequence is CASIGGGELFF. CDR3 DNA: TGTGCCAGCATAGGAGGGGGGGAGCTGTTTTTT.